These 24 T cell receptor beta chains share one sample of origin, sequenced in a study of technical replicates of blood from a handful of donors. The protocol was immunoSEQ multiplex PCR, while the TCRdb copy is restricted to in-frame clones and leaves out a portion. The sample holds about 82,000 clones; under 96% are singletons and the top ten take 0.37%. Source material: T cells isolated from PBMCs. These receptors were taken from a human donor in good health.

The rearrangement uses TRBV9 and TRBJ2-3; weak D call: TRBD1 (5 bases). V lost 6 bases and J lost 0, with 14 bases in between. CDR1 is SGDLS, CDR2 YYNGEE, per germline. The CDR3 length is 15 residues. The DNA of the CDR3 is TGTGCCAGCATGGAAGGGGCGGCGAGCACAGATACGCAGTATTTT. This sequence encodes CASMEGAASTDTQYF.

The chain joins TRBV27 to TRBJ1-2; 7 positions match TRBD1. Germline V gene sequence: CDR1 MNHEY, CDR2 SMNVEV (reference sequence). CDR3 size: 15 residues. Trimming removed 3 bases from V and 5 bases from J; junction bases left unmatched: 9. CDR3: CASSLSGQVIYGYTF. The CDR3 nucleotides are TGTGCCAGCAGTTTGTCTGGACAGGTTATATATGGCTACACCTTC.

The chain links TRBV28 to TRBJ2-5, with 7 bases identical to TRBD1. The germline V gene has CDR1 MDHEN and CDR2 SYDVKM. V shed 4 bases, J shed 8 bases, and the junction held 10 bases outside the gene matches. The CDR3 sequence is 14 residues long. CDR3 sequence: CASSSIPTGRTQYF. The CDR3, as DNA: TGTGCCAGCAGTTCCATCCCGACAGGGAGAACCCAGTACTTC.

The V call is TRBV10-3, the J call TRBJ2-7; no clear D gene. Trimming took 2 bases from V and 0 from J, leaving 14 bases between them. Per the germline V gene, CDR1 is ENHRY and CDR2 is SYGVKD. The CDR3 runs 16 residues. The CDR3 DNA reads TGTGCCATCAGTGAGAAGTCGGTGCTAAGCTCCTACGAGCAGTACTTC. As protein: CAISEKSVLSSYEQYF.

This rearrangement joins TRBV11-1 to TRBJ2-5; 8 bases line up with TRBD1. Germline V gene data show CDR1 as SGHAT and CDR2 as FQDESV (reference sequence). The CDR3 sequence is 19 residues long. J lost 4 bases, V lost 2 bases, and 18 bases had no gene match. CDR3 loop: CASSLRRAGGARGAETQYF. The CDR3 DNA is TGTGCCAGCAGCTTAAGAAGGGCAGGGGGCGCAAGGGGCGCAGAGACCCAGTACTTC.

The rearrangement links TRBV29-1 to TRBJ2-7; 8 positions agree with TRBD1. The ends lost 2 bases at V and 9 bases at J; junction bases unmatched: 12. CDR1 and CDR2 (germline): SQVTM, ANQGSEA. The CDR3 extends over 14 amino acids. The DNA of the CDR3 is TGCAGCGTTGAATTCACGGACAGGGACAAAGGGCAGTACTTC. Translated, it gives CSVEFTDRDKGQYF.

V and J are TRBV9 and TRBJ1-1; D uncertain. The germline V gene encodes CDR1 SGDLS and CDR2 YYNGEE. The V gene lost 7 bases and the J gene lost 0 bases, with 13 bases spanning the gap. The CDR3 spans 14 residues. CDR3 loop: CASGPKGVNTEAFF. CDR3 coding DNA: TGTGCCAGCGGGCCAAAGGGAGTGAACACTGAAGCTTTCTTT.

CDR3 nucleotides: TGCGCCAGCAGCTTGAGTCGAGGAAATGAGCAGTTCTTC. This codes for CASSLSRGNEQFF. The rearrangement joins TRBV5-1 to TRBJ2-1; D ambiguous. The ends were cut back, 1 base at V and 7 bases at J, with 9 bases in the middle. Germline V CDR1 and CDR2: SGHRS, YFSETQ. The CDR3 is made up of 13 amino acids.

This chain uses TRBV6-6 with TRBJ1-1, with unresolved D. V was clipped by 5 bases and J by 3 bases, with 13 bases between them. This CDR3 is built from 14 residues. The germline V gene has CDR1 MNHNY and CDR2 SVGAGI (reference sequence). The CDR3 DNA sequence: TGTGCCAGCAGTCCACCCGTCGGGGACACTGAAGCTTTCTTT. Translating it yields CASSPPVGDTEAFF.

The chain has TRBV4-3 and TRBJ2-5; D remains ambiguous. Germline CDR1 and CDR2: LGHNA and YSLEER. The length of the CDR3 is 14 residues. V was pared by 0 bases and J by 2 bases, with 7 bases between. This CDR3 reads CASSQENLQETQYF. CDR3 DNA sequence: TGCGCCAGCAGCCAAGAAAACTTACAAGAGACCCAGTACTTC.

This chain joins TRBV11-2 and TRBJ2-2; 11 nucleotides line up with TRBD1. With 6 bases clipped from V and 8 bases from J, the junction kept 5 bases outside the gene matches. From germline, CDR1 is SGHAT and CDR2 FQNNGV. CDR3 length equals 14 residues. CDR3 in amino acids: CASRRTGGSGELFF. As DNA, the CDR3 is TGTGCCAGCAGACGGACAGGGGGCTCGGGGGAGCTGTTTTTT.

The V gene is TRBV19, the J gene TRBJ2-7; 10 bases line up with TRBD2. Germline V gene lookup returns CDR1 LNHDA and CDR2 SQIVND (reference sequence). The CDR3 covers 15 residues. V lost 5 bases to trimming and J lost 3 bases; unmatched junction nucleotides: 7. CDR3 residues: CASSVAGLALYEQYF. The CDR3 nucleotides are TGTGCCAGTAGTGTCGCGGGACTAGCGCTCTACGAGCAGTACTTC.

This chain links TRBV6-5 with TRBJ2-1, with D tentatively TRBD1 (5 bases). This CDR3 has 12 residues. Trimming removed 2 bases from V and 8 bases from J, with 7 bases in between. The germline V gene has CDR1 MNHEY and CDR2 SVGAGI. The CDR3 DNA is TGTGCCAGCAGTTACGGGGCGTATGAGCAGTTCTTC. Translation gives CASSYGAYEQFF.

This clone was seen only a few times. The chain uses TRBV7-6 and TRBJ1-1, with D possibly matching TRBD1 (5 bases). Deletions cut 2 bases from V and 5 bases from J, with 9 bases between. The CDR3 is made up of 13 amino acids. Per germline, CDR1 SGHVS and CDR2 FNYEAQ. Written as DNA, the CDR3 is TGTGCCAGCAGCTTATTCGGGGGGACTGAAGCTTTCTTT. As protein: CASSLFGGTEAFF.

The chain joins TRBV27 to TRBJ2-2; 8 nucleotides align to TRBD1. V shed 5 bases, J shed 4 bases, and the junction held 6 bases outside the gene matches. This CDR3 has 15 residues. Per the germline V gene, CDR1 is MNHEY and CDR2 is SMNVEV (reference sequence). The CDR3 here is CASSPRTGLTGELFF. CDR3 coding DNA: TGTGCCAGCAGTCCGAGGACAGGGCTCACCGGGGAGCTGTTTTTT.

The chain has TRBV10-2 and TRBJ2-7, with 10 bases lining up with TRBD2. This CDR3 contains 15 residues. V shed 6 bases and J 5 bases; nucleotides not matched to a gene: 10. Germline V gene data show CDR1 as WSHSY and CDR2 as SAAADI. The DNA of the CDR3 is TGCGCCAGCAGGGTAGCGGGAGGTTCTTCTAACGAGCAGTACTTC. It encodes CASRVAGGSSNEQYF.

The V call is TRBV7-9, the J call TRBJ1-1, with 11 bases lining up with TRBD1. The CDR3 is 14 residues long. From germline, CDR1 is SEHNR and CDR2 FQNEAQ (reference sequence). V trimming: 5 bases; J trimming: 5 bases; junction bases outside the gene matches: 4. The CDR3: CASSLRDRGTEAFF. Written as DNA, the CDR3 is TGTGCCAGCAGCCTCCGGGACAGGGGGACTGAAGCTTTCTTT.

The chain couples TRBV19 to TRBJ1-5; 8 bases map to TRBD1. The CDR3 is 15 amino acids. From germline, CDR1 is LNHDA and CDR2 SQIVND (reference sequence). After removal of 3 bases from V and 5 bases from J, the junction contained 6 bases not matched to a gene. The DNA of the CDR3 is TGTGCCAGTAGTATTGACAGGGGAGCGGATCAGCCCCAGCATTTT. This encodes CASSIDRGADQPQHF.

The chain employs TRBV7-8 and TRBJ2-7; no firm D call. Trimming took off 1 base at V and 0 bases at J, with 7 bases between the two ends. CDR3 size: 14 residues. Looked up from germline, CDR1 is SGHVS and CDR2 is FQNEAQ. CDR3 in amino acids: CASSLGDSSYEQYF. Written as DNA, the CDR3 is TGTGCCAGCAGCTTAGGCGACTCCTCCTACGAGCAGTACTTC.

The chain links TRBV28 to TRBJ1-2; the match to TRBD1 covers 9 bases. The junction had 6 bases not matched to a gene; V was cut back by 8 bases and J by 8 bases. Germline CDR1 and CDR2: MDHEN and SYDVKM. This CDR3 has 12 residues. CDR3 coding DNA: TGTGCCAGCTACAGGGGGCAAGGAGGCTACACCTTC. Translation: CASYRGQGGYTF.

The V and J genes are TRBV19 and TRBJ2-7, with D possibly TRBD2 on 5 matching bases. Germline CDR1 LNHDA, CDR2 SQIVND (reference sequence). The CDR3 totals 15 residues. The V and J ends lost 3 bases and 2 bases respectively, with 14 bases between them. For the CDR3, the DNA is TGTGCCAGTAGTATCGGCGGGTACGCGACCTACGAGCAGTACTTC. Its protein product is CASSIGGYATYEQYF.

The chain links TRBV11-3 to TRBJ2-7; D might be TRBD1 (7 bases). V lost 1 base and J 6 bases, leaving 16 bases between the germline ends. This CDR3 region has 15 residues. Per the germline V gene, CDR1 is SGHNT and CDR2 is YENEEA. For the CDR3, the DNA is TGTGCCAGCAGCTTAGTAAGGCAGGGGGACTCCGAGCAGTACTTC. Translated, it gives CASSLVRQGDSEQYF.

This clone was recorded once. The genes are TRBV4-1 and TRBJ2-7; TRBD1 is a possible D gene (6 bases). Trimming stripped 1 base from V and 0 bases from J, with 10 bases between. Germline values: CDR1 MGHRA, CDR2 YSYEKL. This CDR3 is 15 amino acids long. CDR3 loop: CASSQGTGSSYEQYF. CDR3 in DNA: TGCGCCAGCAGCCAAGGAACAGGGAGCTCCTACGAGCAGTACTTC.

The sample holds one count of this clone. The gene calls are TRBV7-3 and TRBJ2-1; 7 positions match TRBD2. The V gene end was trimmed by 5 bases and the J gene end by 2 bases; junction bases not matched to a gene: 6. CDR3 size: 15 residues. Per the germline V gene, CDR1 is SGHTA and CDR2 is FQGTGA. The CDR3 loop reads CASSPSGNTYNEQFF. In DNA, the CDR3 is TGTGCCAGCAGCCCAAGCGGGAACACCTACAATGAGCAGTTCTTC.